Detailed here is one T cell receptor (beta chain). The data originate from a study of blood T cell repertoires in COVID-19. Per germline, CDR1 KGHSH and CDR2 LQKENI. V lost 6 bases, J lost 1 base, and 13 bases lay in between. CDR3 length: 15 residues. Generated by immunoSEQ multiplex PCR, the TCRdb table keeps only in-frame clones and is missing some. This sample has roughly 430,000 clones, with approximately 91% found just once. Sequenced material: PBMCs or T cells enriched from blood (not recorded which). The chain joins TRBV18 to TRBJ1-5; unclear D gene. This TCR came from a woman under 30 who had been exposed to COVID-19. The CDR3 bases are TGTGCCAGCTCGCTTACAGTGAACAGCAATCAGCCCCAGCATTTT. Translating gives CASSLTVNSNQPQHF.